This is a list of T cell receptor beta chains from one sample in a study of blood T cell repertoires in COVID-19. Using immunoSEQ multiplex PCR, the repertoire was profiled, and TCRdb retains in-frame clones only, with some absent. In the table there are around 98,000 clones, approximately 84% of which are singletons. Sequenced: peripheral blood. The receptors here all came from a woman aged 60-75 years with acute or convalescent COVID-19. Each CDR3 is given with its conserved first and last residue. Fields, in order: V gene, D gene, J gene, clone size, CDR3 DNA, CDR3 protein. The D gene is left open where the match is weak. Not all rows give a size; the values are once, few, many and, for expanded clones, a class.

v_call: TRBV10-3; d_call: TRBD1; j_call: TRBJ1-2; clone_size: -; cdr3_nt: TGTGCCATCAGTGAACGAGCCCGGGCCAGGGGGCAAGACATCTATGGCTACACCTTC; cdr3_aa: CAISERARARGQDIYGYTF
v_call: TRBV6-5; d_call: TRBD1; j_call: TRBJ1-1; clone_size: few; cdr3_nt: TGTGCCAGCAGTTACGTACAGGGGACCGGAAACACTGAAGCTTTCTTT; cdr3_aa: CASSYVQGTGNTEAFF
v_call: TRBV5-1; d_call: -; j_call: TRBJ1-2; clone_size: -; cdr3_nt: TGCGCCAGCAGCGAGACACGAAACTATGGCTACACCTTC; cdr3_aa: CASSETRNYGYTF
v_call: TRBV7-9; d_call: -; j_call: TRBJ2-7; clone_size: few; cdr3_nt: TGTGCCAGCAGCTTATACGGGGATGTGAGCTCCTACGAGCAGTACTTC; cdr3_aa: CASSLYGDVSSYEQYF
v_call: TRBV5-4; d_call: TRBD2; j_call: TRBJ2-1; clone_size: -; cdr3_nt: TGTGCCAGCGCCCGCGCGGCGGGGGGCCTTTACAATGAGCAGTTCTTC; cdr3_aa: CASARAAGGLYNEQFF
v_call: TRBV12-5; d_call: -; j_call: TRBJ2-3; clone_size: -; cdr3_nt: TGTGCTAGTGGTTACAGGAGGGGAAACACAGATACGCAGTATTTT; cdr3_aa: CASGYRRGNTDTQYF
v_call: TRBV11-3; d_call: TRBD2; j_call: TRBJ2-5; clone_size: -; cdr3_nt: TGTGCCAGCAGCTCTAGACTAGCGGGGGGGCTTGAGACCCAGTACTTC; cdr3_aa: CASSSRLAGGLETQYF
v_call: TRBV5-1; d_call: -; j_call: TRBJ2-7; clone_size: many; cdr3_nt: TGCGCCAGCAGGACAGAGGCCTACGAGCAGTACTTC; cdr3_aa: CASRTEAYEQYF
v_call: TRBV10-2; d_call: -; j_call: TRBJ2-1; clone_size: -; cdr3_nt: TGCGCCAGCAGTGCGTCCAGGGATGAGCAGTTCTTC; cdr3_aa: CASSASRDEQFF
v_call: TRBV5-1; d_call: -; j_call: TRBJ1-3; clone_size: -; cdr3_nt: TGCGCCAGCAGCGCCCTCGACACCTACTCTGGAAACACCATATATTTT; cdr3_aa: CASSALDTYSGNTIYF
v_call: TRBV7-9; d_call: -; j_call: TRBJ2-7; clone_size: -; cdr3_nt: TGTGCCAGCAGCTTAGAGGGGGGGCTCTCCTACGAGCAGTACTTC; cdr3_aa: CASSLEGGLSYEQYF
v_call: TRBV3-1/TRBV3-2; d_call: TRBD1; j_call: TRBJ1-3; clone_size: -; cdr3_nt: TGTGCCAGCAGCCAAGATTACGGAGGACGGACAGGACCCTCTGGAAACACCATATATTTT; cdr3_aa: CASSQDYGGRTGPSGNTIYF
v_call: TRBV7-2; d_call: TRBD1; j_call: TRBJ1-2; clone_size: -; cdr3_nt: TGTGCCAGCAGTACAAAAGGGGGCGACTATGGCTACACCTTC; cdr3_aa: CASSTKGGDYGYTF
v_call: TRBV2; d_call: -; j_call: TRBJ1-1; clone_size: -; cdr3_nt: TGTGCCAGCAGGCTGCAGGGGTCAAGCACTGAAGCTTTCTTT; cdr3_aa: CASRLQGSSTEAFF
v_call: TRBV27; d_call: -; j_call: TRBJ1-1; clone_size: -; cdr3_nt: TGTGCCAGCGCTAAAATGAGGGGGATGAACACTGAAGCTTTCTTT; cdr3_aa: CASAKMRGMNTEAFF
v_call: TRBV6-5; d_call: -; j_call: TRBJ2-2; clone_size: -; cdr3_nt: TGTGCCAGCAGTTACAGAGGCCGAGCCGACGGGGAGCTGTTTTTT; cdr3_aa: CASSYRGRADGELFF
v_call: TRBV7-9; d_call: TRBD1; j_call: TRBJ1-6; clone_size: many; cdr3_nt: TGTGCCAGCAGCTTCCCAGGGGGAGCGGGTTCACCCCTCCACTTT; cdr3_aa: CASSFPGGAGSPLHF
v_call: TRBV11-1; d_call: TRBD1; j_call: TRBJ1-6; clone_size: -; cdr3_nt: TGTGCCAGCAGCTCGGACAGGGGAAATTCACCCCTCCACTTT; cdr3_aa: CASSSDRGNSPLHF
v_call: TRBV3-1/TRBV3-2; d_call: TRBD1; j_call: TRBJ1-6; clone_size: -; cdr3_nt: TGTGCCAGCAGCCAAGTTAGGACAGGGGGTTATAATTCACCCCTCCACTTT; cdr3_aa: CASSQVRTGGYNSPLHF
v_call: TRBV5-6; d_call: -; j_call: TRBJ1-2; clone_size: -; cdr3_nt: TGTGCCAGCAGCTCCCACCCGGGGAGGCGAACTGACTATGGCTACACCTTC; cdr3_aa: CASSSHPGRRTDYGYTF
v_call: TRBV6-1; d_call: -; j_call: TRBJ1-2; clone_size: once; cdr3_nt: TGTGCCAGCAGTGACCCCTGGGGGGGGGCAACGGGCTACACCTTC; cdr3_aa: CASSDPWGGATGYTF
v_call: TRBV23-1; d_call: -; j_call: TRBJ1-5; clone_size: -; cdr3_nt: TGCGCCAGCAGTCAAGTCCTGACAAAAGTGAGCAATCAGCCCCAGCATTTT; cdr3_aa: CASSQVLTKVSNQPQHF
v_call: TRBV10-1; d_call: -; j_call: TRBJ2-2; clone_size: -; cdr3_nt: TGCGCCAGCAGTGAAGGTGGGGACTCCCAAACCACCGGGGAGCTGTTTTTT; cdr3_aa: CASSEGGDSQTTGELFF
v_call: TRBV24-1; d_call: TRBD2; j_call: TRBJ2-3; clone_size: many; cdr3_nt: TGTGCCACCACCCGGGGGGGGTCAGATACGCAGTATTTT; cdr3_aa: CATTRGGSDTQYF
v_call: TRBV7-7; d_call: -; j_call: TRBJ2-2; clone_size: -; cdr3_nt: TGTGCCAGCAGCTTAGTCTCAGGGAACACCGGGGAGCTGTTTTTT; cdr3_aa: CASSLVSGNTGELFF
v_call: TRBV3-1/TRBV3-2; d_call: TRBD2; j_call: TRBJ2-3; clone_size: -; cdr3_nt: TGTGCCAGCAGCCAGGCTCCTAGCGGGGGCTTGGATACGCAGTATTTT; cdr3_aa: CASSQAPSGGLDTQYF
v_call: TRBV19; d_call: TRBD1; j_call: TRBJ2-5; clone_size: -; cdr3_nt: TGTGCCAGTAGTCTGGGGACAGTAGTACGAGGGGCCCAGTACTTC; cdr3_aa: CASSLGTVVRGAQYF
v_call: TRBV7-9; d_call: -; j_call: TRBJ2-6; clone_size: -; cdr3_nt: TGTGCCAGCAGCCCAGGGGCCGGCAGCTCTGGGGCCAACGTCCTGACTTTC; cdr3_aa: CASSPGAGSSGANVLTF
v_call: TRBV6-5; d_call: TRBD2; j_call: TRBJ2-7; clone_size: few; cdr3_nt: TGTGCCAGCAGTTACGTCCGCGGGGGATCCTACGAGCAGTACTTC; cdr3_aa: CASSYVRGGSYEQYF
v_call: TRBV29-1; d_call: -; j_call: TRBJ1-4; clone_size: -; cdr3_nt: TGCAGCGTTCAGGGTACAGGTGCAACTAATGAAAAACTGTTTTTT; cdr3_aa: CSVQGTGATNEKLFF
v_call: TRBV4-3; d_call: TRBD2; j_call: TRBJ2-1; clone_size: -; cdr3_nt: TGCGCCAGCAGCCAAGACCCCCAAGCGGGGGGGGCTCAGCAGTTCTTC; cdr3_aa: CASSQDPQAGGAQQFF
v_call: TRBV27; d_call: TRBD2; j_call: TRBJ2-3; clone_size: -; cdr3_nt: TGTGCCAGCAGTTTTGCGGGGGGCCGGGGGACAGATACGCAGTATTTT; cdr3_aa: CASSFAGGRGTDTQYF
v_call: TRBV28; d_call: -; j_call: TRBJ1-2; clone_size: -; cdr3_nt: TGTGCCAGCACCTCTAGGACAGTCCTAAAACTGGGCTATGGCTACACCTTC; cdr3_aa: CASTSRTVLKLGYGYTF
v_call: TRBV7-2; d_call: -; j_call: TRBJ1-2; clone_size: -; cdr3_nt: TGTGCCAGCAGCATGGACAGCGAGAACTATGGCTACACCTTC; cdr3_aa: CASSMDSENYGYTF
v_call: TRBV4-2; d_call: TRBD2; j_call: TRBJ2-3; clone_size: -; cdr3_nt: TGTGCCAGCAGCCGGTCTAGCGGGGGCCCTAGCACAGATACGCAGTATTTT; cdr3_aa: CASSRSSGGPSTDTQYF
v_call: TRBV7-3; d_call: -; j_call: TRBJ1-1; clone_size: -; cdr3_nt: TGTGCCAGCAGCTCTACAGGGAGAAGAACTGAAGCTTTCTTT; cdr3_aa: CASSSTGRRTEAFF
v_call: TRBV27; d_call: TRBD2; j_call: TRBJ2-5; clone_size: -; cdr3_nt: TGTGCCAGCAGTTTACGTGGAACGGCGGGGGGCCTAATAGGGACCCAGTACTTC; cdr3_aa: CASSLRGTAGGLIGTQYF
v_call: TRBV2; d_call: -; j_call: TRBJ1-6; clone_size: -; cdr3_nt: TGTGCCAGCAGTGTACGGGGTCCCTATAATTCACCCCTCCACTTT; cdr3_aa: CASSVRGPYNSPLHF
v_call: TRBV7-6; d_call: -; j_call: TRBJ1-4; clone_size: once; cdr3_nt: TGTGCCAGCAGCTTAATGGACAGTCCGGTAGGAAAACTGTTTTTT; cdr3_aa: CASSLMDSPVGKLFF
v_call: TRBV11-3; d_call: TRBD2; j_call: TRBJ2-7; clone_size: few; cdr3_nt: TGTGCCAGCAGCTTGGGTCTGGCGGGGGGGCTCTACGAGCAGTACTTC; cdr3_aa: CASSLGLAGGLYEQYF
v_call: TRBV9; d_call: TRBD2; j_call: TRBJ2-5; clone_size: -; cdr3_nt: TGTGCCAGCAGCGTAACTAGCGGGTCTCAAGAGACCCAGTACTTC; cdr3_aa: CASSVTSGSQETQYF
v_call: TRBV6-8; d_call: TRBD2; j_call: TRBJ2-2; clone_size: few; cdr3_nt: TGTGCCAGCAGTTACCCCCGGGGAGCTAGCGGGGGGGCAGGCGGGGAGCTGTTTTTT; cdr3_aa: CASSYPRGASGGAGGELFF